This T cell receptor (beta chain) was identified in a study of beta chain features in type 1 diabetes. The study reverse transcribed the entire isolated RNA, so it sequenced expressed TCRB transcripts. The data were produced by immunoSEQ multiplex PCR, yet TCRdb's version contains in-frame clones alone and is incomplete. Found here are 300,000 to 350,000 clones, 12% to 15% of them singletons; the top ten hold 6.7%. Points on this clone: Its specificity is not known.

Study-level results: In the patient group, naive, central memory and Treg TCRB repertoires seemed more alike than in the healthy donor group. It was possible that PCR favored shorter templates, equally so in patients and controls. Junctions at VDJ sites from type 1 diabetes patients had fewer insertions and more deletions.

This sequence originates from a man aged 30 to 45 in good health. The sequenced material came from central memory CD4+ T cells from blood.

The CDR3 protein is CASSLDRAGYNEQFF. DNA of the CDR3: TGTGCCAGCAGCTTAGATCGAGCGGGATACAATGAGCAGTTCTTC. V and J are TRBV5-4 and TRBJ2-1; 7 bases map to TRBD2. Germline V gene sequence: CDR1 SGHNT, CDR2 YYREEE (reference sequence). V dropped 2 bases and J dropped 4; count of bases not matched to a gene: 6. The CDR3 spans 15 residues. The variable domain in full, completed from reference TRBV5-4 and TRBJ2-1, reads ETGVTQSPTHLIKTRGQQVTLRCSSQSGHNTVSWYQQALGQGPQFIFQYYREEENGRGNFPPRFSGLQFPNYSSELNVNALELDDSALYLCASSLDRAGYNEQFFGPGTRLTVL.